This TCR beta chain was identified during a study of cytomegalovirus exposure and HLA in healthy donors. CDR1 LGHNA and CDR2 YSLEER come from the germline V gene. CDR3 length equals 14 residues. The V and J ends lost 1 base and 0 bases respectively, with 6 bases between them. The PCR used 60 Vbeta and 13 Jbeta primers. Libraries were prepared by immunoSEQ multiplex PCR; TCRdb keeps only in-frame clonotypes and omits some of them. The sample data list approximately 42,000 clones. About this clone itself: Its target is unknown.

Overall study results and limits: About 87% or about 30% of the time was how often most TCR beta V segments were productive, according to an earlier analysis. HLA allele associations emerged for roughly 17,000 TCR beta sequences in a later analysis, at 0.05 false discovery rate. Later work showed greater clonal expansion in HLA-associated TCR beta chains than in equally common others.

The chain joins TRBV4-3 to TRBJ1-1, with D unresolved. Material: PBMCs. This TCR came from a male donor in good health and CMV-seronegative. The CDR3 DNA follows: TGCGCCAGCAGCCAAGTACTCCTGAACACTGAAGCTTTCTTT. Its protein product is CASSQVLLNTEAFF.